The 8 T cell receptor beta chains in this list originate from one sample, sequenced in a study of PD-L1 blockade in urothelial cancer. The protocol was immunoSEQ multiplex PCR, while the TCRdb copy is restricted to in-frame clones and leaves out a portion. The table shows around 100,000 clones, with roughly 91% occurring only once. The time point is: pretreatment peripheral blood. The sequenced sample was PBMCs, obtained around atezolizumab (anti-PD-L1) treatment. These TCRs come from a man in his 60s with urothelial cancer.

The rearrangement joins TRBV5-4 to TRBJ2-7, with D tentatively TRBD2 (5 bases). The CDR3 covers 14 residues. Deletions cut 4 bases from V and 2 bases from J, with 13 bases between. Per germline, CDR1 SGHNT and CDR2 YYREEE (reference sequence). The CDR3 DNA reads as TGTGCCAGCAGCCCGGACGAGGGCCCCTACGAGCAGTACTTC. It translates to CASSPDEGPYEQYF.

The chain employs TRBV5-1 and TRBJ2-1; 11 bases align to TRBD2. CDR1 is SGHRS, CDR2 YFSETQ, per germline. V lost 5 bases to trimming and J lost 9 bases; unmatched junction nucleotides: 10. The CDR3 spans 15 residues. Written as DNA, the CDR3 is TGCGCCAGCAGTTCTATAGCGGGAGGGCCCGGTGAGCAGTTCTTC. Amino acid sequence: CASSSIAGGPGEQFF.

The chain recombines TRBV27 with TRBJ2-1; D may be TRBD1 (5 bases). V lost 4 bases to trimming and J lost 2 bases, with 9 bases between them. The germline V gene encodes CDR1 MNHEY and CDR2 SMNVEV (reference sequence). The CDR3 totals 14 residues. CDR3 coding DNA: TGTGCCAGCAGTTCCCCAGGGACCTACAATGAGCAGTTCTTC. Its protein product is CASSSPGTYNEQFF.

The genes are TRBV11-2 and TRBJ2-7; possible D gene TRBD1, 6 bases. CDR1 and CDR2 from the germline V gene are SGHAT and FQNNGV. There are 15 residues in the CDR3. The V gene lost 0 bases and the J gene lost 0 bases, with 9 bases spanning the gap. CDR3 region: CASSLEDSYSYEQYF. For the CDR3, the DNA is TGTGCCAGCAGCTTAGAGGACAGTTACTCCTACGAGCAGTACTTC.

This chain connects TRBV7-9 to TRBJ2-3; TRBD1 agrees at 7 bases. The CDR3 totals 14 residues. V trimming: 5 bases; J trimming: 2 bases; junction bases outside the gene matches: 4. Per germline, CDR1 SEHNR and CDR2 FQNEAQ (reference sequence). The CDR3: CASSPGQTTDTQYF. CDR3 bases: TGTGCCAGCAGCCCGGGACAGACCACAGATACGCAGTATTTT.

This sequence joins TRBV11-3 and TRBJ2-3, with 8 bases lining up with TRBD2. This CDR3 spans 15 amino acids. Looked up from germline, CDR1 is SGHNT and CDR2 is YENEEA. The V gene end was trimmed by 2 bases and the J gene end by 6 bases; junction bases not matched to a gene: 7. The CDR3 DNA reads as TGTGCCAGCAGCTTATCGCCCGGGGGGGGTGATACGCAGTATTTT. Encoded protein: CASSLSPGGGDTQYF.

The chain has TRBV19 and TRBJ1-2, with a possible D match to TRBD1 (6 bases). V was pared by 7 bases and J by 0 bases, with 15 bases between. The CDR3 is made up of 15 amino acids. Germline values: CDR1 LNHDA, CDR2 SQIVND (reference sequence). CDR3 DNA: TGTGCCAGTACCCCACAGGGCAATCCTAACTATGGCTACACCTTC. It encodes CASTPQGNPNYGYTF.

The chain uses TRBV5-6 and TRBJ1-5; D might be TRBD1 (5 bases). V gave up 4 bases and J gave up 6 bases, with 20 bases separating them. This CDR3 is 16 amino acids long. The germline CDR1 and CDR2 sequences are SGHDT and YYEEEE. In DNA form, the CDR3 reads TGTGCCAGCAGCATCTCTTTCGCGGGGGATGGTCAGCCCCAGCATTTT. Translating it yields CASSISFAGDGQPQHF.